The 21 T cell receptor beta chains given below trace back to one sample, sequenced in a study of siplizumab effects on memory and regulatory T cells (dated by TCRdb to the late 2010s). Mixed lymphocyte reaction cells were cocultured at 37°C for approximately 6 days. These receptors' antigens are unknown. Library prep was done by the immunoSEQ multiplex PCR assay. The immuneACCESS repertoire file appears here via TCRdb, limited to in-frame rearrangements. These files lack a portion of the clones; in checked studies, under half of the deficit traces to unresolved V genes, and the cause of the others is not known. The sample table lists over 14,000 clones, approximately 49% of them with a count of one. The ten largest account for roughly 9.5% of the sample. The specimen was CFSE-low (dividing) CD4+ T cells sorted from an allogeneic mixed lymphocyte reaction. The receptors shown here come from a human donor in good health; the cells came from an allogeneic mixed lymphocyte reaction.

This clone was seen more than once but under ten times. This chain links TRBV11-3 with TRBJ2-1; no clear D. The CDR3 is 15 amino acids. From germline, CDR1 is SGHNT and CDR2 YENEEA. Trimming took 1 base from V and 0 from J, leaving 7 bases between them. In DNA, the CDR3 is TGTGCCAGCAGCTTAGGGCAGAGCTCCTACAATGAGCAGTTCTTC. It is translated as CASSLGQSSYNEQFF.

V and J are TRBV23-1 and TRBJ2-5; 8 bases map to TRBD2. The assigned J gene may be wrong: the sequence end matches TRBJ2-7 better. Being an ORF, TRBV23-1 has a function that is uncertain. The CDR3 runs 15 residues. The CDR3 is CASSQSAGEVYEQYF. CDR3 DNA: TGCGCCAGCAGTCAGTCAGCGGGAGAGGTCTACGAGCAGTACTTC.

The chain combines TRBV5-1 with TRBJ1-1; D is undetermined. Deletions cut 0 bases from V and 0 bases from J, with 15 bases between. From germline, CDR1 is SGHRS and CDR2 YFSETQ. The CDR3 is 17 residues long. The CDR3 DNA is TGCGCCAGCAGCTTGGGTCAGGTCAACTTCATGAACACTGAAGCTTTCTTT. This gives the protein CASSLGQVNFMNTEAFF.

The gene calls are TRBV30 and TRBJ1-6; unclear D gene. CDR3 length equals 13 residues. V dropped 1 base and J dropped 7 bases, with 8 bases sitting between them. The germline CDR1 and CDR2 sequences are GTSNPN and SVGIG (reference sequence). The CDR3 sequence is CAWSARSNSPLHF. The DNA of the CDR3 is TGTGCCTGGAGTGCCAGAAGCAATTCACCCCTCCACTTT.

The rearrangement joins TRBV5-1 to TRBJ1-4, with 9 nucleotides matching TRBD1. The V and J ends lost 4 bases and 5 bases, in that order; junction bases with no gene match: 6. The CDR3 is 15 amino acids. The germline gives CDR1 SGHRS, CDR2 YFSETQ. The CDR3 DNA is TGCGCCAGCAGCGGGACAGGGACGTGGAATGAAAAACTGTTTTTT. Its protein is CASSGTGTWNEKLFF.

CDR3 sequence reads: CASSLKRGASPLHF. CDR3 coding DNA: TGTGCCAGCAGCTTAAAAAGGGGCGCGTCACCCCTCCACTTT. V usage is TRBV7-2 and J usage is TRBJ1-6; possibly TRBD1 for D (5 bases). This CDR3 region has 14 residues. Trimming left V 2 bases short and J 10 bases short, with 12 bases between. The germline V gene has CDR1 SGHTA and CDR2 FQGNSA.

This chain links TRBV30 with TRBJ1-5; D perhaps matches TRBD1 (5 bases). Germline V CDR1 and CDR2: GTSNPN, SVGIG (reference sequence). The CDR3 runs 13 residues. V was cut by 2 bases and J by 6 bases, with 11 bases left in between. The CDR3 nucleotides are TGTGCCTGGAGTTCGGGGGATAGTCAGCCCCAGCATTTT. It specifies CAWSSGDSQPQHF.

The V and J genes are TRBV10-3 and TRBJ1-5; no reliable D call. The ends were cut back, 6 bases at V and 7 bases at J, with 16 bases in the middle. CDR1 is ENHRY, CDR2 SYGVKD, per germline. The CDR3 contains 14 residues. The CDR3 sequence is CAISDPGLSQPQHF. The CDR3 DNA follows: TGTGCCATCAGCGACCCGGGTCTGTCGCAGCCCCAGCATTTT.

The chain uses TRBV7-8 and TRBJ1-5; 10 bases are a match to TRBD1. Unmatched junction bases numbered 10, after V lost 5 bases and J lost 0 bases. Germline CDR1 SGHVS, CDR2 FQNEAQ. The length of the CDR3 is 18 residues. The CDR3: CASSRGTGATHSNQPQHF. The CDR3 region has the DNA TGTGCCAGCAGCCGCGGGACAGGGGCAACTCATAGCAATCAGCCCCAGCATTTT. Based on the CDR3 plus reference TRBV7-8 and TRBJ1-5, the full variable domain is GAGVSQSPRYKVAKRGQDVALRCDPISGHVSLFWYQQALGQGPEFLTYFQNEAQLDKSGLPSDRFFAERPEGSVSTLKIQRTQQEDSAVYLCASSRGTGATHSNQPQHFGDGTRLSIL.

The V and J genes are TRBV5-1 and TRBJ2-3; possible D gene TRBD1, 5 bases. V gave up 0 bases and J gave up 1 base, with 9 bases separating them. The germline V gene has CDR1 SGHRS and CDR2 YFSETQ. This CDR3 has 15 amino acids. The CDR3 bases are TGCGCCAGCAGCTTGGGAGGCAGGGGCACAGATACGCAGTATTTT. This translates into CASSLGGRGTDTQYF. The complete variable domain, with remaining parts taken from reference TRBV5-1 and TRBJ2-3, reads KAGVTQTPRYLIKTRGQQVTLSCSPISGHRSVSWYQQTPGQGLQFLFEYFSETQRNKGNFPGRFSGRQFSNSRSEMNVSTLELGDSALYLCASSLGGRGTDTQYFGPGTRLTVL.

J is TRBJ1-5 and V is TRBV4-3; 7 bases are shared with TRBD1. CDR3 length: 16 residues. The germline V gene has CDR1 LGHNA and CDR2 YSLEER. V lost 0 bases, J lost 2 bases, and 4 bases stayed unmatched. The CDR3 DNA reads TGCGCCAGCAGCCAAGACGCTGGACAGGGCAATCAGCCCCAGCATTTT. It specifies CASSQDAGQGNQPQHF.

This sequence joins TRBV5-1 and TRBJ2-3, with a possible D match to TRBD2 (5 bases). The CDR3 consists of 12 residues. V gave up 3 bases and J gave up 12 bases, with 14 bases separating them. The germline V gene has CDR1 SGHRS and CDR2 YFSETQ. CDR3 loop: CASSSDWGVQYF. The CDR3 DNA reads as TGCGCCAGCAGCTCCGACTGGGGAGTACAGTATTTT.

The chain couples TRBV5-4 to TRBJ2-3, with 12 bases identical to TRBD2. The trim removed 0 bases at V and 5 bases at J, leaving 4 bases unmatched. Germline V gene data show CDR1 as SGHNT and CDR2 as YYREEE (reference sequence). The length of the CDR3 is 16 residues. The CDR3 spells CASSLGLAGARDTQYF. Here the CDR3 DNA reads TGTGCCAGCAGCTTGGGACTAGCGGGGGCCAGAGATACGCAGTATTTT.

This chain uses TRBV10-1 with TRBJ2-7, with D perhaps assigned TRBD1 or TRBD2 (6 bases each). The germline gives CDR1 WNHNN, CDR2 SYGVQD (reference sequence). This CDR3 has 14 amino acids. V lost 6 bases and J 12 bases, leaving 24 bases between the germline ends. As DNA, the CDR3 is TGCGCCAGCAGCGAAGGGGGGTCTCGTTACGGGATGTACTTC. It encodes CASSEGGSRYGMYF.

This clone was recorded a few times. The chain has TRBV5-6 and TRBJ2-2; D gene ambiguous. V was cut by 4 bases and J by 6 bases, with 13 bases left in between. CDR1 is SGHDT and CDR2 is YYEEEE in the germline V gene. The CDR3 runs 14 residues. Here the CDR3 DNA reads TGTGCCAGCAGCCCGACTGGCCGGTCCGGGGAGCTGTTTTTT. Translating gives CASSPTGRSGELFF.

This clone is deemed medium-sized. The chain carries TRBV2 and TRBJ1-2; D gene uncertain. This CDR3 spans 14 amino acids. Germline V gene data show CDR1 as SNHLY and CDR2 as FYNNEI. V gave up 4 bases and J gave up 6 bases, with 15 bases separating them. CDR3: CASSASTAVDGYTF. In nucleotides, the CDR3 is TGTGCCAGCAGTGCATCAACGGCTGTTGATGGCTACACCTTC.

The chain couples TRBV5-1 to TRBJ2-1, with unresolved D. The germline gives CDR1 SGHRS, CDR2 YFSETQ. The CDR3 runs to 13 residues. Trimming stripped 0 bases from V and 6 bases from J, with 7 bases between. The CDR3 nucleotides are TGCGCCAGCAGCTTGGGATTACGCAATGAGCAGTTCTTC. It translates to CASSLGLRNEQFF. The full variable domain, with the rest looked up from reference TRBV5-1 and TRBJ2-1, is KAGVTQTPRYLIKTRGQQVTLSCSPISGHRSVSWYQQTPGQGLQFLFEYFSETQRNKGNFPGRFSGRQFSNSRSEMNVSTLELGDSALYLCASSLGLRNEQFFGPGTRLTVL.

The gene calls are TRBV19 and TRBJ1-5; no definite D call. The CDR3 is made up of 16 amino acids. CDR1 is LNHDA and CDR2 is SQIVND in the germline V gene (reference sequence). Deletions cut 8 bases from V and 3 bases from J, with 20 bases between. In DNA, the CDR3 is TGTGCCAGTCATGTCCGGAATTTCTGTCCCAATCAGCCCCAGCATTTT. Translated: CASHVRNFCPNQPQHF.

This chain uses TRBV5-1 with TRBJ2-5; D perhaps matches TRBD2 (6 bases). Germline assignment: CDR1 SGHRS and CDR2 YFSETQ. This CDR3 has 13 residues. The V end was cut by 3 bases, the J end by 5 bases, with 11 bases between. The CDR3 sequence is CASSSIAGETQYF. The CDR3 DNA reads as TGCGCCAGCAGCTCCATCGCGGGGGAGACCCAGTACTTC.

The V gene is TRBV2, the J gene TRBJ2-1; 13 bases align to TRBD2. The junction had 7 bases not matched to a gene; V was cut back by 4 bases and J by 7 bases. This CDR3 spans 16 amino acids. Germline lookup yields CDR1 SNHLY and CDR2 FYNNEI. CDR3 bases: TGTGCCAGCAGTGCCGAGGGACTAGCGGGACTGAATGAGCAGTTCTTC. Its translation is CASSAEGLAGLNEQFF.

This chain links TRBV5-1 with TRBJ2-1; perhaps TRBD1 as D (6 bases). Germline lookup yields CDR1 SGHRS and CDR2 YFSETQ. Trimming took 3 bases from V and 0 from J, leaving 13 bases between them. The CDR3 spans 16 residues. The CDR3 coding sequence is TGCGCCAGCAGCTCGGGACAATTGAGCTCCTACAATGAGCAGTTCTTC. Amino acid sequence: CASSSGQLSSYNEQFF.